This entry lists 14 T cell receptor beta chains sequenced from one sample in a study of radiotherapy plus CTLA-4 blockade in lung cancer. Using immunoSEQ multiplex PCR, the repertoire was profiled, and TCRdb retains in-frame clones only, with some absent. This table has about 86,000 clones, about four fifths appearing once. Material: peripheral blood, obtained from a patient treated with radiotherapy plus ipilimumab. These TCRs come from a human donor with non-small cell lung cancer who had stable disease on radiotherapy plus ipilimumab.

The sample holds one count of this clone. The rearrangement uses TRBV6-1 and TRBJ2-2; D is unresolved. Germline-derived CDR1 and CDR2 are MNHNS and SASEGT. The CDR3 consists of 13 residues. V was clipped by 4 bases and J by 6 bases, with 9 bases between them. The DNA for the CDR3 is TGTGCCAGCAGTGCTATCGGCGCCGGGGAGCTGTTTTTT. Translated, it gives CASSAIGAGELFF.

This clone showed up just once. The rearrangement joins TRBV9 to TRBJ2-1; D remains unclear. Looked up from germline, CDR1 is SGDLS and CDR2 is YYNGEE. The CDR3 runs to 13 residues. Trimming pared 4 bases from V and 9 bases from J, leaving 14 bases between. In DNA, the CDR3 is TGTGCCAGCAGCCCGTCAGCGATGGGTGAGCAGTTCTTC. It codes for CASSPSAMGEQFF.

The chain employs TRBV28 and TRBJ2-7; unclear D gene. Germline CDR1 is MDHEN and CDR2 is SYDVKM. CDR3 size: 15 residues. V lost 7 bases, J lost 2 bases, and 18 bases lay in between. CDR3 in amino acids: CASKVGNSRTYEQYF. CDR3 DNA sequence: TGTGCCAGCAAGGTAGGGAACAGCCGAACCTACGAGCAGTACTTC.

The rearrangement uses TRBV6-1 and TRBJ2-3; 10 bases match TRBD1. The CDR3 is 14 amino acids. The J segment lost 5 bases and the V segment lost 6 bases, leaving 5 bases of the junction unmatched. In germline, CDR1 is MNHNS, CDR2 SASEGT. CDR3 loop: CASSRDRGGDTQYF. CDR3 sequence (DNA): TGTGCCAGCAGCCGGGACAGGGGCGGAGATACGCAGTATTTT.

The chain couples TRBV9 to TRBJ1-2; D remains unclear. CDR1 and CDR2 (germline): SGDLS, YYNGEE. The CDR3 runs 14 residues. Trimming shortened V by 4 bases and J by 8 bases, and 18 bases separated the two germline ends. The CDR3 DNA reads TGTGCCAGCAGCCCCATGGTGGGGTTTGAGGGCTACACCTTC. Translated, it gives CASSPMVGFEGYTF.

The chain couples TRBV7-3 to TRBJ1-2, with 9 positions matching TRBD1. The CDR3 runs 15 residues. CDR1 is SGHTA and CDR2 is FQGTGA in the germline V gene. J lost 4 bases, V lost 5 bases, and 8 bases had no gene match. The CDR3 DNA sequence: TGTGCCAGCAGCGTTACCGGGACAGGGAGCTATGGCTACACCTTC. It specifies CASSVTGTGSYGYTF.

The rearrangement links TRBV9 to TRBJ2-3, with D perhaps matching TRBD1 (5 bases). The CDR3 spans 15 residues. V lost 3 bases, J lost 0 bases, and 11 bases lay in between. CDR1 and CDR2 (germline): SGDLS, YYNGEE. Here the CDR3 reads CASSEGQPSTDTQYF. CDR3 coding DNA: TGTGCCAGCAGCGAGGGGCAGCCTAGCACAGATACGCAGTATTTT.

The table lists this clone with a few counts. The chain uses TRBV4-1 and TRBJ1-2; TRBD1 matches 8 bases. Per germline, CDR1 MGHRA and CDR2 YSYEKL. The CDR3 sequence is 15 residues long. V lost 1 base, J lost 5 bases, and 6 bases stayed unmatched. The CDR3 is CASSQVGTGLYGYTF. The CDR3 DNA follows: TGCGCCAGCAGCCAAGTGGGGACAGGACTTTATGGCTACACCTTC.

This clone came up once. The J gene is TRBJ2-1, the V gene TRBV25-1; possible D gene TRBD2, 5 bases. The CDR3 length is 15 residues. The V gene's germline CDR1 is MGHDK and CDR2 SYGVNS. Trimming pared 0 bases from V and 7 bases from J, leaving 13 bases between. The CDR3: CASSEYMGVGNEQFF. CDR3 nucleotides: TGTGCCAGCAGTGAATATATGGGAGTCGGAAATGAGCAGTTCTTC.

Concerning this clone itself: At the DNA level, this CDR3 is encoded by other sequences in the same sample as well. The V call is TRBV7-2, the J call TRBJ2-2; TRBD2 matches at 14 bases. Trimming cost V 5 bases and J 4 bases; bases outside gene matches: 3. This CDR3 contains 16 residues. Germline V gene lookup returns CDR1 SGHTA and CDR2 FQGNSA. The CDR3 sequence: CASSRLAGGVTGELFF. DNA for the CDR3: TGTGCCAGCAGCCGACTAGCGGGGGGGGTCACCGGGGAGCTGTTTTTT.

This rearrangement joins TRBV27 to TRBJ1-6, with 9 bases matching TRBD1. The length of the CDR3 is 16 residues. The germline gives CDR1 MNHEY, CDR2 SMNVEV (reference sequence). Unmatched junction bases numbered 8, after V lost 5 bases and J lost 6 bases. CDR3 nucleotides: TGTGCCAGCAGTCTTGGACAGGGGAGAGGTAATTCACCCCTCCACTTT. Encoded protein: CASSLGQGRGNSPLHF.

CDR3 region: CASSDSGRDREETQYF. The CDR3 nucleotides read TGTGCCAGCAGTGACTCCGGGCGGGACCGGGAGGAGACCCAGTACTTC. The chain employs TRBV6-4 and TRBJ2-5; TRBD2 might be the D (6 bases). Germline CDR1 reads MRHNA; CDR2 reads SNTAGT. This CDR3 is built from 16 residues. With 0 bases removed from V and 5 bases from J, the gap between germline ends came to 16 bases.

About this clone: One junction end does not reproduce the germline sequence, and a read error may be involved. The chain recombines TRBV6-5 with TRBJ2-1; TRBD2 agrees at 14 bases. CDR3 length: 15 residues. Germline-derived CDR1 and CDR2 are MNHEY and SVGAGI. CDR3 protein: CASSYGTSGSNGQFF. The CDR3 region has the DNA TGTGCCAGCAGTTATGGGACTAGCGGGAGCAATGGGCAGTTCTTC.

The genes are TRBV5-1 and TRBJ1-4; 8 nucleotides match TRBD1. The germline CDR1 and CDR2 sequences are SGHRS and YFSETQ. The V and J ends lost 0 bases and 12 bases, in that order; junction bases with no gene match: 1. The CDR3 sequence is 12 residues long. The CDR3 DNA reads as TGCGCCAGCAGCTTGGCCAGGGGGCAACTGTTTTTT. This translates into CASSLARGQLFF.